This T cell receptor (beta chain) was obtained from a study of graft-versus-host responses after intestinal transplantation. Overall study: All recipients were given anti-thymocyte globulin induction, and tacrolimus and steroids were then administered for roughly three years.

Sequenced by immunoSEQ multiplex PCR; TCRdb stores in-frame clones only, minus some. The table has tens of thousands of clones, 90% seen once. This clone was detected once. Its target is not known. Germline V gene lookup returns CDR1 SEHNR and CDR2 FQNEAQ (reference sequence). V gave up 6 bases and J gave up 7 bases; unmatched junction bases: 10. This CDR3 spans 15 amino acids. Study results and caveats: GvH clonotypes were identified within recipient marrow, with a subset emerging first in ileum or blood. Levels of circulating GvH clones at their peak were associated with early post-transplant HvG declines.

The sequences come from unstimulated CD4+ T cells sorted from spleen or lymph node cells, collected before intestinal transplant. The chain is built from TRBV7-9 and TRBJ2-1, with TRBD1 identical over 9 bases. This receptor was taken from a human donor who received an intestinal transplant. The CDR3 DNA reads TGTGCCAGCAGTGATGGGACAGGGCGAGGGAATGAGCAGTTCTTC. Amino acid sequence: CASSDGTGRGNEQFF.